These 9 T cell receptor beta chains were sequenced from one sample in a study of siplizumab effects on memory and regulatory T cells. The repertoire was sequenced with immunoSEQ multiplex PCR; TCRdb's copy has only in-frame clones and lacks some. This sample yields about 56,000 clones, of which about 98% are seen a single time; less than 1.1% belongs to the top ten. The sequencing sample was made of naive CD8+ T cells sorted from blood. The origin of the receptors is a human donor in good health.

The J gene is TRBJ2-7, the V gene TRBV9, with a weak D call TRBD1 (6 bases). Between the trimmed V and J ends, which lost 4 bases and 7 bases, there was a span of 21 bases. Per the germline V gene, CDR1 is SGDLS and CDR2 is YYNGEE. This CDR3 comprises 15 residues. DNA for the CDR3: TGTGCCAGCAGCCCCCAATCGGGACAAGTTAGGGAGCAGTACTTC. Translation gives CASSPQSGQVREQYF.

The rearrangement links TRBV29-1 to TRBJ2-3; TRBD1 matches at 11 bases. CDR1 and CDR2 from the germline V gene are SQVTM and ANQGSEA. The CDR3 consists of 15 residues. V shed 4 bases and J 6 bases; nucleotides not matched to a gene: 9. CDR3 in DNA: TGCAGCGTTGTCGGGTCCTGGACAGGGGGCGATACGCAGTATTTT. Protein product: CSVVGSWTGGDTQYF.

This chain connects TRBV5-1 to TRBJ2-7; D is undetermined. Trimming removed 2 bases from V and 0 bases from J, with 9 bases in between. The CDR3 is made up of 14 amino acids. Looked up from germline, CDR1 is SGHRS and CDR2 is YFSETQ. The CDR3 reads CASSFQPGSYEQYF. CDR3 coding DNA: TGCGCCAGCAGCTTCCAACCCGGCTCCTACGAGCAGTACTTC. The entire variable domain, with the rest obtained from reference TRBV5-1 and TRBJ2-7, is as follows: KAGVTQTPRYLIKTRGQQVTLSCSPISGHRSVSWYQQTPGQGLQFLFEYFSETQRNKGNFPGRFSGRQFSNSRSEMNVSTLELGDSALYLCASSFQPGSYEQYFGPGTRLTVT.

The rearrangement joins TRBV28 to TRBJ2-3; 8 nucleotides match TRBD2. The CDR3 totals 15 residues. Trimming at V came to 7 bases and at J to 5 bases, leaving 11 bases not matched to a gene. Germline V lookup: CDR1 MDHEN, CDR2 SYDVKM. CDR3 sequence (DNA): TGTGCCAGCACCCGTCCTCTGGCGGGGGGAGATACGCAGTATTTT. This sequence encodes CASTRPLAGGDTQYF.

This sequence joins TRBV27 and TRBJ2-2; a weak D match, TRBD2 (5 bases). This CDR3 has 15 amino acids. Trimming removed 2 bases from V and 2 bases from J, with 9 bases in between. CDR1 and CDR2 from the germline V gene are MNHEY and SMNVEV (reference sequence). The CDR3 DNA sequence: TGTGCCAGCAGTTTAACGAGGGTTAACACCGGGGAGCTGTTTTTT. Translation gives CASSLTRVNTGELFF.

V usage is TRBV7-8 and J usage is TRBJ2-7, with D tentatively TRBD2 (6 bases). V lost 5 bases and J 7 bases, leaving 15 bases between the germline ends. Germline CDR1 SGHVS, CDR2 FQNEAQ. The CDR3 runs to 13 residues. The CDR3 nucleotides read TGTGCCAGCAGCCCTAGGCTGGGGGGAGAGCAGTACTTC. It translates to CASSPRLGGEQYF.

This chain uses TRBV7-3 with TRBJ2-2, with 8 bases matching TRBD2. V shed 5 bases and J 0 bases; nucleotides not matched to a gene: 5. The CDR3 runs 16 residues. Germline CDR1 SGHTA, CDR2 FQGTGA. CDR3 region: CASSPLAGSNTGELFF. The CDR3 DNA follows: TGTGCCAGCAGCCCCTTAGCGGGGTCGAACACCGGGGAGCTGTTTTTT. Together with reference TRBV7-3 and TRBJ2-2, the CDR3 gives the full variable domain: GAGVSQTPSNKVTEKGKYVELRCDPISGHTALYWYRQSLGQGPEFLIYFQGTGAADDSGLPNDRFFAVRPEGSVSTLKIQRTERGDSAVYLCASSPLAGSNTGELFFGEGSRLTVL.

The chain combines TRBV13 with TRBJ1-2; the D is unclear. Germline loops: CDR1 PRHDT, CDR2 FYEKMQ (reference sequence). The CDR3 sequence is 16 residues long. Trimming took 0 bases from V and 2 from J, leaving 13 bases between them. DNA for the CDR3: TGTGCCAGCAGCTTAGGGGGCAGTACCTTAAACTATGGCTACACCTTC. Residues: CASSLGGSTLNYGYTF.

This sequence joins TRBV7-3 and TRBJ2-1; 11 nucleotides line up with TRBD2. CDR3 length equals 15 residues. Trimming removed 4 bases from V and 8 bases from J; junction bases left unmatched: 7. Per germline, CDR1 SGHTA and CDR2 FQGTGA. This CDR3 is CASSSLAGVFDEQFF. CDR3 in DNA: TGTGCCAGCAGCTCACTAGCGGGAGTGTTCGATGAGCAGTTCTTC.